Included here is one T cell receptor (beta chain) sequence, with context. The data were taken from a study of cytomegalovirus exposure and HLA in healthy donors. From germline, CDR1 is SGHVS and CDR2 FNYEAQ. CDR3 length equals 16 residues. V gave up 5 bases and J gave up 2 bases; unmatched junction bases: 11. Amplification used 60 Vbeta primers and 13 Jbeta primers. Clones were read by immunoSEQ multiplex PCR, and TCRdb kept only the in-frame ones, dropping some. Among around 300,000 clones listed, 72% were seen once. The TCR originated in a female donor in good health and CMV-seronegative. Sample: PBMCs. The chain carries TRBV7-6 and TRBJ2-7; 8 positions agree with TRBD1. The CDR3 loop is CASSLGQGPGPYEQYF. Written as DNA, the CDR3 is TGTGCCAGCAGCCTAGGACAGGGCCCGGGACCCTACGAGCAGTACTTC.